This T cell receptor beta chain stems from a study of T cells in Graves' hyperthyroidism and ophthalmopathy. As for the study in general: The authors collected peripheral blood at initial diagnosis, before any treatment.

Regions amplified from RNA transcripts were the TCR beta CDR3 regions. TCR CDR3 underwent first-round RT-PCR with the HTBI primer set. MiXCR was run by TCRdb on the multiplex PCR reads, yielding one entry per CDR3 protein. The profile shows about 300,000 distinct CDR3 sequences, roughly 13% of them singletons. V shed 4 bases and J 1 base; nucleotides not matched to a gene: 4. The CDR3 contains 16 residues. Germline values: CDR1 SGDLS, CDR2 YYNGEE. The TCR comes from a woman in her 30s with Graves' hyperthyroidism that later progressed to Graves' ophthalmopathy. Material for sequencing was blood. The chain is built from TRBV9 and TRBJ2-7, with TRBD2 matching 14 bases. For the CDR3, the DNA is TGTGCCAGCAGCTTAGGGACTAGCGGGAGATCCTACGAGCAGTACTTC. Translated, it gives CASSLGTSGRSYEQYF.